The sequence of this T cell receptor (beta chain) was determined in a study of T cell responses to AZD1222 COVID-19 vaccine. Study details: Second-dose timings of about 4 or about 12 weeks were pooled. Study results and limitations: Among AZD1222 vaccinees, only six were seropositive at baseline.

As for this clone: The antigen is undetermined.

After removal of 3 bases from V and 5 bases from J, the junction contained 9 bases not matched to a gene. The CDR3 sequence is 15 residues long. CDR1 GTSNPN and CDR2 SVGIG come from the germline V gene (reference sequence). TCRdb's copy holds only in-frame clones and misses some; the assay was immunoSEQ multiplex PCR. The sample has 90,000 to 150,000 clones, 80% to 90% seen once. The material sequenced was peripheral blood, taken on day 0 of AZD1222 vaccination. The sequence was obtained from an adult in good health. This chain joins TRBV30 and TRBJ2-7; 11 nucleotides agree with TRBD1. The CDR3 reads CAWRGLGQGAHEQYF. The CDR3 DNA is TGTGCCTGGAGGGGACTCGGACAGGGGGCTCACGAGCAGTACTTC.